Sequencing of this TCR beta chain was carried out in a study of T cells in localized non-small cell lung cancer. General study points: The appearance of a median roughly 56 of the top 100 tumor clones was seen in adjacent lung.

V shed 9 bases and J shed 3 bases, with 6 bases lying between them. Per the germline V gene, CDR1 is MNHNS and CDR2 is SASEGT. The length of the CDR3 is 11 residues. Only in-frame clones appear in the TCRdb table, and some are missing; sequencing was by immunoSEQ multiplex PCR. The sample contains 70,000 to 100,000 clones, approximately 91% of which appear only once. In this sample, this clone turned up many times. Its antigen is undetermined. The chain uses TRBV6-1 and TRBJ2-1; D is unclear. The starting material was PBMCs, obtained before any cancer treatment. The sequence was obtained from a woman aged 40 to 75 with stage II squamous cell lung carcinoma. CDR3: CASLRYNEQFF. CDR3 DNA sequence: TGTGCCAGTCTTCGCTACAATGAGCAGTTCTTC.